This passage covers 10 T cell receptor beta chains from one sample sequenced in a study of shared clonotypes between healthy human individuals (dated by TCRdb to 2018 to 2020). The method was the immunoSEQ multiplex PCR assay. The source is immuneACCESS, and TCRdb retained only in-frame sequences with V and J called. Part of the clones is not carried over; for the studies checked, unresolved V genes explain less than half of this, and the remainder is unexplained. The sample has roughly 2 million clones on record, roughly 94% of them singletons. Of the sample, 0.13% falls within the top ten clones. The sample comprised naive CD4+ T cells sorted from blood. The intended sense of this specimen's cell subset or site label: CD45RA+ positively selected. The source is a man aged 18 to 29 in good health.

This sequence joins TRBV30 and TRBJ1-1, with a weak D call TRBD1 (5 bases). The CDR3 is 13 residues long. Per germline, CDR1 GTSNPN and CDR2 SVGIG (reference sequence). V was cut by 2 bases and J by 8 bases, with 15 bases left in between. CDR3 in amino acids: CAWSRGLGLEAFF. CDR3 bases: TGTGCCTGGAGTAGGGGATTGGGACTAGAAGCTTTCTTT.

The V and J genes are TRBV4-3 and TRBJ2-3; 9 nucleotides match TRBD1. CDR1 LGHNA and CDR2 YSLEER come from the germline V gene. The ends lost 1 base at V and 9 bases at J; junction bases unmatched: 20. This CDR3 spans 19 amino acids. This chain's CDR3 is CASSQVGQGRPGARGTQYF. CDR3 sequence (DNA): TGCGCCAGCAGCCAAGTGGGACAGGGTAGACCAGGGGCTCGGGGAACGCAGTATTTT.

This chain uses TRBV7-2 with TRBJ1-6; maybe TRBD1 (5 bases). Germline V gene sequence: CDR1 SGHTA, CDR2 FQGNSA. The CDR3 totals 13 residues. Trimming left V 1 base short and J 10 bases short, with 8 bases between. The CDR3 loop is CASSLDEGSPLHF. CDR3 DNA sequence: TGTGCCAGCAGCTTAGATGAGGGGTCACCCCTCCACTTT.

V gene TRBV30 combines with J gene TRBJ2-6, with D hard to call. The V end was cut by 8 bases, the J end by 2 bases, with 22 bases between. The CDR3 length is 17 residues. Germline values: CDR1 GTSNPN, CDR2 SVGIG (reference sequence). This CDR3 reads CAGPVVDLSPGANVLTF. CDR3 DNA: TGTGCCGGTCCCGTGGTTGACCTTTCCCCTGGGGCCAACGTCCTGACTTTC.

This clone was recorded only once. This chain links TRBV10-1 with TRBJ2-7; D unresolved. The V gene's germline CDR1 is WNHNN and CDR2 SYGVQD (reference sequence). The CDR3 contains 13 residues. V lost 2 bases and J 2 bases, leaving 7 bases between the germline ends. In DNA, the CDR3 is TGCGCCAGCAGTGAGGCCCTCACCTACGAGCAGTACTTC. Translation: CASSEALTYEQYF.

As to this clone: Compared with germline, one end of the junction differs, possibly owing to a read error. The V call is TRBV7-7, the J call TRBJ2-1; 8 nucleotides agree with TRBD2. Germline CDR1 and CDR2: SSHAT and FNYEAQ (reference sequence). CDR3 length: 15 residues. The CDR3: CASSPSSGSRNEQFF. As DNA, the CDR3 is TGTGCTAGCAGCCCGAGCAGCGGGAGCCGGAATGAGCAGTTCTTC.

This chain connects TRBV5-1 to TRBJ2-7; 7 positions agree with TRBD2. V gave up 3 bases and J gave up 1 base; unmatched junction bases: 4. Germline-derived CDR1 and CDR2 are SGHRS and YFSETQ. The CDR3 is 14 amino acids. The CDR3 is CASSSLSGSYEQYF. CDR3 coding DNA: TGCGCCAGCAGCTCTCTTAGCGGGTCCTACGAGCAGTACTTC.

This clone was seen just once. This chain joins TRBV6-5 and TRBJ2-7; 11 bases line up with TRBD2. The CDR3 spans 15 residues. V lost 5 bases, J lost 5 bases, and 8 bases stayed unmatched. Germline V gene data show CDR1 as MNHEY and CDR2 as SVGAGI. CDR3 DNA sequence: TGTGCCAGCAGTCACACTAGCGGGAGAGACGACGAGCAGTACTTC. Translation gives CASSHTSGRDDEQYF.

This clone came up a few times. This chain links TRBV29-1 with TRBJ1-1; a weak D match, TRBD1 (5 bases). This CDR3 has 11 amino acids. Between the trimmed V and J ends, which lost 3 bases and 4 bases, there was a span of 6 bases. The germline V gene encodes CDR1 SQVTM and CDR2 ANQGSEA. This chain's CDR3 is CSVEGVTEAFF. DNA for the CDR3: TGCAGCGTTGAGGGGGTCACTGAAGCTTTCTTT.

The chain combines TRBV21-1 with TRBJ1-5. TRBV21-1 is annotated as a pseudogene. This CDR3 spans 17 amino acids. The CDR3 DNA reads TGTGCCAGCAGCAAAATGGGGAGGGGGCTGTCGGATCAGCCCCAGCATTTT. This gives the protein CASSKMGRGLSDQPQHF.